This TCR beta chain originates from a study of radiation and T cells in renal cell carcinoma. With respect to this clone: The antigen is unknown.

Study results and caveats: In blood, top tumor clones expanded by 2 weeks, shrinking by 4. Baseline intratumoral clonotype presence is unknown without pretreatment biopsies.

Germline V gene sequence: CDR1 MDHEN, CDR2 SYDVKM. V lost 5 bases to trimming and J lost 5 bases; unmatched junction nucleotides: 13. This CDR3 region has 18 residues. Time point described: baseline pretreatment blood. Noted treatment: 15 Gy SBRT to primary tumor, nephrectomy 4 weeks later. Blood was sampled at baseline, 2 weeks and 4 weeks after SBRT. The tumor was a clear cell renal cell carcinoma. The assay was immunoSEQ multiplex PCR, and TCRdb's table has in-frame clones only and misses some. The sample holds about 88,000 clones; 86% are singletons and the top ten take approximately 7.9%. The material sequenced was blood, taken from a patient whose treatment included radiotherapy and nephrectomy. This chain joins TRBV28 and TRBJ2-7; 15 positions agree with TRBD2. This sequence originates from a man aged 50 to 59 with renal cell carcinoma. The CDR3 sequence: CASSPWTSGRERRNEQYF. Here the CDR3 DNA reads TGTGCCAGCAGTCCCTGGACTAGCGGGAGGGAAAGGCGAAACGAGCAGTACTTC.